This T cell receptor (beta chain) was identified in a study of T cells after yellow fever vaccination. This clonotype came up many times. Its antigen is not identified. Notes on the study in general: Abundant clonotypes (contaminants from the bulk population) could be present in FACS-sorted repertoires. The CD4 compartment and the CD8 compartment contained a small share of clonotypes in common. Reappearance after the booster was seen for most primary-vaccination clones, at 95% to 97% CD4 and 75% to 90% CD8.

TCRdb used MiXCR to reprocess the 5' RACE reads, holding one entry per CDR3 protein. The sample includes under 150,000 distinct CDR3 sequences, roughly 8% of them seen just once. J lost 6 bases, V lost 2 bases, and 10 bases had no gene match. Germline CDR1 reads MNHEY; CDR2 reads SVGEGT. CDR3 length equals 16 residues. Source: CD4+ T cells sorted from PBMCs, taken 5 days after the yellow fever booster vaccination. This rearrangement joins TRBV6-2 or TRBV6-3 to TRBJ2-7; TRBD2 agrees at 10 bases. The TCR comes from a man aged 30 to 39 who received the YFV17D yellow fever vaccine. Here the CDR3 reads CASSYPASGSSGEQYF. DNA for the CDR3: TGTGCCAGCAGTTACCCTGCTAGCGGGAGTTCGGGCGAGCAGTACTTC.